Listed below are T cell receptor beta chains from one sample, sequenced in a study of blood T cell repertoires in COVID-19. TCRdb's table, derived via immunoSEQ multiplex PCR, lists solely in-frame clones and lacks some. The sample lists roughly 330,000 clones; 70% to 90% were seen once. The specimen was PBMCs or T cells enriched from blood (not recorded which). Receptor source: a woman in her twenties or thirties who had recovered from COVID-19. Each CDR3 is given with its conserved first and last residue. D genes are given only for firm matches. Not every row has a clone size; where given, it reads once, few, many or a size class.

v_call	d_call	j_call	clone_size	cdr3_aa	cdr3_nt
TRBV9	TRBD2	TRBJ2-1	NA	CASTPRAQAGGRNEQFF	TGTGCCAGCACCCCAAGGGCTCAAGCGGGGGGGAGGAATGAGCAGTTCTTC
TRBV7-2	NA	TRBJ1-2	NA	CASSQAQGRRGYTF	TGTGCCAGCAGCCAAGCACAGGGTCGGCGCGGCTACACCTTC
TRBV7-9	TRBD2	TRBJ2-5	NA	CASSSRGGGETQYF	TGTGCCAGCAGCTCGCGGGGGGGCGGTGAGACCCAGTACTTC
TRBV6-5	TRBD1	TRBJ1-5	NA	CASNFRGSEPQHF	TGTGCCAGCAATTTCAGGGGGTCGGAGCCCCAGCATTTT
TRBV6-5	NA	TRBJ2-1	NA	CASIFSQVYNEQFF	TGTGCCAGCATATTTAGTCAGGTATACAATGAGCAGTTCTTC
TRBV28	NA	TRBJ2-5	NA	CASSNLGLTGETQYF	TGTGCCAGCAGCAACCTGGGGCTCACCGGGGAGACCCAGTACTTC
TRBV10-3	NA	TRBJ2-5	once	CAISEGRGETQYF	TGTGCCATCAGTGAGGGACGGGGGGAGACCCAGTACTTC
TRBV19	TRBD2	TRBJ2-5	NA	CASMASGGAETQYF	TGTGCCAGTATGGCTAGCGGGGGGGCGGAGACCCAGTACTTC
TRBV5-6	TRBD1	TRBJ2-2	once	CASRLTGGAYTGELFF	TGTGCCAGCAGGCTAACAGGGGGTGCGTACACCGGGGAGCTGTTTTTT
TRBV6-5	NA	TRBJ1-2	NA	CASSLYGYTF	TGTGCCAGCAGCTTGTATGGCTACACCTTC
TRBV9	TRBD2	TRBJ2-1	NA	CASSHIPRGGPGEQFF	TGTGCCAGCAGCCACATCCCTCGCGGGGGGCCGGGGGAGCAGTTCTTC
TRBV30	TRBD1	TRBJ1-2	NA	CAWSVRAGQGFGYTF	TGTGCCTGGAGTGTACGAGCGGGACAGGGGTTTGGCTACACCTTC
TRBV6-5	NA	TRBJ1-5	NA	CASLDSYSNQPQHF	TGTGCCAGCCTGGACAGTTATAGCAATCAGCCCCAGCATTTT
TRBV10-3	NA	TRBJ1-3	NA	CAISGTDSGNTIYF	TGTGCCATCAGTGGTACAGACTCTGGAAACACCATATATTTT
TRBV18	NA	TRBJ1-4	NA	CASSPRSGEKLFF	TGTGCCAGCTCACCACGTTCAGGCGAAAAACTGTTTTTT
TRBV5-1	NA	TRBJ1-5	NA	CASSAGVEGQPQHF	TGCGCCAGCAGCGCGGGGGTGGAGGGTCAGCCCCAGCATTTT
TRBV13	TRBD1	TRBJ1-2	NA	CASSQDRGGYGYTF	TGTGCCAGCAGCCAAGACAGGGGAGGATATGGCTACACCTTC
TRBV7-9	NA	TRBJ2-3	NA	CASSLDRAGTDTQYF	TGTGCCAGCAGCTTAGACAGGGCCGGCACAGATACGCAGTATTTT
TRBV10-3	NA	TRBJ1-1	NA	CAIGKPLTPAFF	TGTGCCATCGGTAAACCTCTAACGCCGGCTTTCTTT
TRBV27	NA	TRBJ2-1	NA	CASSLNSYNEQFF	TGTGCCAGCAGTTTAAACAGCTACAATGAGCAGTTCTTC
TRBV9	TRBD1	TRBJ1-4	NA	CASSARQGAFANEKLFF	TGTGCCAGCAGCGCTAGACAGGGGGCCTTTGCTAATGAAAAACTGTTTTTT
TRBV27	NA	TRBJ2-7	NA	CASSLWRGEGLYEQYF	TGTGCCAGCAGTTTATGGAGGGGAGAGGGTCTCTACGAGCAGTACTTC
TRBV10-3	NA	TRBJ1-1	few	CAISEHQGNTEAFF	TGTGCCATCAGTGAACACCAGGGGAACACTGAAGCTTTCTTT
TRBV7-9	NA	TRBJ1-5	NA	CASSRGGAGQPQHF	TGTGCCAGCAGCCGGGGGGGTGCGGGACAGCCCCAGCATTTT
TRBV6-5	TRBD1	TRBJ1-2	NA	CASSPGQGRRGYTF	TGTGCCAGCAGTCCAGGACAGGGGAGGAGAGGCTACACCTTC
TRBV25-1	TRBD1	TRBJ1-5	NA	CASSENRQGASGNQPQHF	TGTGCCAGCAGTGAAAACCGGCAGGGGGCTTCTGGAAATCAGCCCCAGCATTTT
TRBV19	TRBD1	TRBJ2-2	once	CASSRQGGPSGELFF	TGTGCCAGTAGTAGGCAAGGGGGCCCCTCCGGGGAGCTGTTTTTT
TRBV19	TRBD2	TRBJ2-3	NA	CAASSGQGLAGITDTQYF	TGTGCCGCCAGTAGTGGGCAGGGACTAGCGGGGATCACAGATACGCAGTATTTT
TRBV5-1	NA	TRBJ2-3	NA	CASSLVPAGLTDTQYF	TGCGCCAGCAGCTTGGTTCCGGCGGGGCTCACAGATACGCAGTATTTT
TRBV3-1/TRBV3-2	TRBD1	TRBJ1-3	NA	CASSQGTGNGNTIYF	TGTGCCAGCAGCCAAGGGACAGGGAATGGAAACACCATATATTTT
TRBV9	NA	TRBJ1-4	few	CASSPYRVQNEKLFF	TGTGCCAGCAGCCCCTACAGGGTCCAGAATGAAAAACTGTTTTTT
TRBV4-1	NA	TRBJ2-2	NA	CASSQVGGTGELFF	TGCGCCAGCAGCCAAGTGGGGGGAACCGGGGAGCTGTTTTTT
TRBV30	NA	TRBJ2-7	NA	CAWSVGPGWPSYEQYF	TGTGCCTGGAGTGTAGGCCCAGGTTGGCCATCCTACGAGCAGTACTTC
TRBV14	NA	TRBJ2-1	NA	CASSRAGSLVNEQFF	TGTGCCAGCAGCCGCGCGGGGAGCCTGGTCAATGAGCAGTTCTTC
TRBV19	NA	TRBJ2-7	once	CASSFFSGTSTPEQYF	TGTGCCAGTAGTTTCTTCTCCGGGACAAGCACCCCCGAGCAGTACTTC
TRBV30	NA	TRBJ1-5	NA	CAWSELQGVRNQPQHF	TGTGCCTGGAGTGAACTCCAAGGGGTCCGCAATCAGCCCCAGCATTTT
TRBV19	NA	TRBJ2-2	NA	CASTPTAGGSTGELFF	TGTGCCAGTACCCCAACGGCAGGGGGGTCCACCGGGGAGCTGTTTTTT
TRBV27	NA	TRBJ2-2	NA	CASSTRDTGELFF	TGTGCCAGCTCAACCCGGGACACCGGGGAGCTGTTTTTT
TRBV6-2/TRBV6-3	NA	TRBJ1-1	NA	CASSPQWTPEAFF	TGTGCCAGCAGTCCCCAATGGACACCTGAAGCTTTCTTT
TRBV19	TRBD1	TRBJ1-6	NA	CASSQGDTRPDNSPLHF	TGTGCCAGTAGTCAGGGGGACACCCGGCCTGATAATTCACCCCTCCACTTT
TRBV6-4	TRBD2	TRBJ2-1	NA	CASSRVAGGNEQFF	TGTGCCAGCAGTCGGGTAGCGGGTGGGAATGAGCAGTTCTTC
TRBV9	NA	TRBJ2-2	NA	CASSVGAGRETGELFF	TGTGCCAGCAGCGTAGGAGCGGGTAGGGAAACCGGGGAGCTGTTTTTT
TRBV3-1/TRBV3-2	NA	TRBJ1-2	NA	CASRKEGRGYTF	TGTGCCAGCAGAAAAGAGGGAAGGGGCTACACCTTC
TRBV9	NA	TRBJ1-3	few	CASSASPTGGNTIYF	TGTGCCAGCAGCGCAAGCCCCACTGGTGGAAACACCATATATTTT
TRBV7-3	NA	TRBJ1-1	once	CASSLSGRDEAFF	TGTGCCAGCAGCTTAAGTGGCCGGGATGAAGCTTTCTTT
TRBV5-1	NA	TRBJ1-2	NA	CASSLQVSNYGYTF	TGCGCCAGCAGCTTGCAGGTCTCTAACTATGGCTACACCTTC
TRBV2	TRBD1	TRBJ1-2	NA	CASKRDRRDGYTF	TGTGCCAGCAAAAGGGACAGGCGTGATGGCTACACCTTC
TRBV10-3	TRBD1	TRBJ1-5	NA	CAIRAGQGEDQPQHF	TGTGCCATCAGGGCGGGACAGGGGGAGGACCAGCCCCAGCATTTT
TRBV19	TRBD2	TRBJ2-1	NA	CASSMGSGGLHNEQFF	TGTGCCAGTAGTATGGGATCGGGGGGGCTCCACAATGAGCAGTTCTTC
TRBV27	NA	TRBJ1-1	NA	CASSSAVARANTEAFF	TGTGCCAGCAGTTCGGCGGTGGCCAGGGCGAACACTGAAGCTTTCTTT
TRBV6-5	NA	TRBJ2-5	NA	CASSPRNLAGSQYF	TGTGCCAGCAGCCCCAGGAATCTGGCGGGGTCCCAGTACTTC
TRBV5-4	TRBD2	TRBJ2-3	NA	CASSPTSGGTTDTQYF	TGTGCCAGCAGCCCTACTAGCGGGGGGACCACAGATACGCAGTATTTT
TRBV2	NA	TRBJ2-4	NA	CASSEAHLAKNIQYF	TGTGCCAGCAGTGAAGCCCATTTAGCCAAAAACATTCAGTACTTC
TRBV6-5	NA	TRBJ1-6	NA	CASSYVAGAGPLHF	TGTGCCAGCAGTTACGTGGCAGGGGCAGGGCCCCTCCACTTT
TRBV19	NA	TRBJ2-7	NA	CASSPLGASGEQYF	TGTGCCAGTAGTCCCTTGGGGGCTAGCGGCGAGCAGTACTTC
TRBV5-1	NA	TRBJ2-7	NA	CASSSNQGPQYF	TGCGCCAGCAGCTCCAACCAGGGGCCCCAGTACTTC
TRBV9	TRBD1	TRBJ1-1	NA	CASSAGQTNTEAFF	TGTGCCAGCAGCGCGGGACAGACGAACACTGAAGCTTTCTTT